This is a list of T cell receptor beta chains from one sample in a study of cytomegalovirus exposure and HLA in healthy donors. Sequenced by immunoSEQ multiplex PCR; TCRdb stores in-frame clones only, minus some. The sample consists of approximately 120,000 clones, roughly 90% of them appearing once. Sample: PBMCs. These receptors all stem from a young woman in good health and CMV-seronegative. The CDR3 runs from the conserved cysteine through the conserved F or W. D genes are given only for firm matches. Expanded clones are given a class, and other clones once, few, many or no size at all.

j_call: TRBJ1-5; v_call: TRBV19; d_call: TRBD1; clone_size: once; cdr3_nt: TGTGCCAGTAGTCTTCGACAGGGAAGTCCCTATCAGCCCCAGCATTTT; cdr3_aa: CASSLRQGSPYQPQHF
j_call: TRBJ2-3; v_call: TRBV18; d_call: TRBD1; clone_size: .; cdr3_nt: TGTGCCAGCTCACCTATGGGGACAGGGGGCTTGGAGGATACGCAGTATTTT; cdr3_aa: CASSPMGTGGLEDTQYF
j_call: TRBJ2-2; v_call: TRBV13; d_call: .; clone_size: once; cdr3_nt: TGTGCCAGCAGCTTAGGGCAGGAGAACACCGGGGAGCTGTTTTTT; cdr3_aa: CASSLGQENTGELFF
j_call: TRBJ2-1; v_call: TRBV27; d_call: TRBD2; clone_size: .; cdr3_nt: TGTGCCAGCAGACTAGCGGGGACCAATGAGCAGTTCTTC; cdr3_aa: CASRLAGTNEQFF
j_call: TRBJ2-1; v_call: TRBV11-2; d_call: TRBD1; clone_size: .; cdr3_nt: TGTGCCAGCAGCTTAAGGGACAGCTCCTACAATGAGCAGTTCTTC; cdr3_aa: CASSLRDSSYNEQFF
j_call: TRBJ2-6; v_call: TRBV5-1; d_call: TRBD1; clone_size: .; cdr3_nt: TGCGCCAGCAGCTTCCAGGGGGAAGGGGCCAACGTCCTGACTTTC; cdr3_aa: CASSFQGEGANVLTF
j_call: TRBJ1-3; v_call: TRBV7-2; d_call: TRBD1; clone_size: .; cdr3_nt: TGTGCCAGCACCCTTCCGGGACAGGGGCTTGAAAACACCATATATTTT; cdr3_aa: CASTLPGQGLENTIYF
j_call: TRBJ2-5; v_call: TRBV27; d_call: .; clone_size: .; cdr3_nt: TGTGCCAGCAGTCCTCAAGAGACCCAGTACTTC; cdr3_aa: CASSPQETQYF
j_call: TRBJ2-1; v_call: TRBV18; d_call: .; clone_size: .; cdr3_nt: TGTGCCAGCTCACCGCGCAATGAGCAGTTCTTC; cdr3_aa: CASSPRNEQFF
j_call: TRBJ1-1; v_call: TRBV9; d_call: TRBD1; clone_size: .; cdr3_nt: TGTGCCAGCAGCGTAGTTGGGACAGGGGACACTGAAGCTTTCTTT; cdr3_aa: CASSVVGTGDTEAFF
j_call: TRBJ2-2; v_call: TRBV2; d_call: .; clone_size: .; cdr3_nt: TGTGCCAGCGACGGCAGGGGAGCGGGATATAGCGGGGAGCTGTTTTTT; cdr3_aa: CASDGRGAGYSGELFF
j_call: TRBJ2-1; v_call: TRBV10-3; d_call: TRBD2; clone_size: .; cdr3_nt: TGTGCCATCAGCGGGACCGGGACTAGCGGAAACAATGAGCAGTTCTTC; cdr3_aa: CAISGTGTSGNNEQFF
j_call: TRBJ2-3; v_call: TRBV7-2; d_call: TRBD2; clone_size: .; cdr3_nt: TGTGCCAGCAGCTTAGGGACTAGCGGGGGGCTGGATACGCAGTATTTT; cdr3_aa: CASSLGTSGGLDTQYF
j_call: TRBJ2-1; v_call: TRBV7-6; d_call: .; clone_size: .; cdr3_nt: TGTGCCAGCAGCTCCTCAGGTGGTGTCTCCTACAATGAGCAGTTCTTC; cdr3_aa: CASSSSGGVSYNEQFF
j_call: TRBJ2-7; v_call: TRBV9; d_call: TRBD2; clone_size: .; cdr3_nt: TGTGCCAGCAGCACCGGGGGGAGGAGCTCCTACGAGCAGTACTTC; cdr3_aa: CASSTGGRSSYEQYF
j_call: TRBJ1-6; v_call: TRBV9; d_call: .; clone_size: once; cdr3_nt: TGTGCCAGCAGCGTGGGCAACAGGGCCCATAATTCACCCCTCCACTTT; cdr3_aa: CASSVGNRAHNSPLHF
j_call: TRBJ1-1; v_call: TRBV2; d_call: .; clone_size: .; cdr3_nt: TGTGCCAGCAGCGCCCTAGGACAGCTTAACACTGAAGCTTTCTTT; cdr3_aa: CASSALGQLNTEAFF
j_call: TRBJ2-3; v_call: TRBV4-3; d_call: TRBD2; clone_size: .; cdr3_nt: TGCGCCAGCAGCCAAGATAGACTAGCGGGAACAGATACGCAGTATTTT; cdr3_aa: CASSQDRLAGTDTQYF
j_call: TRBJ2-3; v_call: TRBV25-1; d_call: .; clone_size: .; cdr3_nt: TGTGCCAGCAGTGTAATGGGCCTCTTCACAGATACGCAGTATTTT; cdr3_aa: CASSVMGLFTDTQYF
j_call: TRBJ2-2; v_call: TRBV7-2; d_call: TRBD2; clone_size: .; cdr3_nt: TGTGCCAGCAGCGCGGGGGGTATGGAGGCCGGGGAGCTGTTTTTT; cdr3_aa: CASSAGGMEAGELFF
j_call: TRBJ1-3; v_call: TRBV2; d_call: TRBD1; clone_size: .; cdr3_nt: TGTGCCAGCAGTCAGACACAGGGGTTCTTGTCCGCTGGAAACACCATATATTTT; cdr3_aa: CASSQTQGFLSAGNTIYF
j_call: TRBJ1-2; v_call: TRBV27; d_call: TRBD1; clone_size: .; cdr3_nt: TGTGCCAGCAGGAAGACAGGGGTTCAAGGCTATGGCTACACCTTC; cdr3_aa: CASRKTGVQGYGYTF
j_call: TRBJ1-4; v_call: TRBV11-2; d_call: TRBD1; clone_size: once; cdr3_nt: TGTGCCAGCAGCTTCTATGGGGGGACAGAAGGTGAAAAACTGTTTTTT; cdr3_aa: CASSFYGGTEGEKLFF
j_call: TRBJ1-6; v_call: TRBV5-1; d_call: TRBD1; clone_size: .; cdr3_nt: TGCGCCAGCAGCAACAGGACAGGGGGTTCACCCCTCCACTTT; cdr3_aa: CASSNRTGGSPLHF
j_call: TRBJ2-1; v_call: TRBV9; d_call: .; clone_size: .; cdr3_nt: TGTGCCAGCAGCGTAAGCGGGCTCAATGAGCAGTTCTTC; cdr3_aa: CASSVSGLNEQFF
j_call: TRBJ2-7; v_call: TRBV28; d_call: .; clone_size: .; cdr3_nt: TGTGCCAGCAGTTTATCCAGGGGGGCCTACGAGCAGTACTTC; cdr3_aa: CASSLSRGAYEQYF
j_call: TRBJ2-1; v_call: TRBV11-2; d_call: .; clone_size: .; cdr3_nt: TGTGCCAGCAGCTTACGTACGGGGGATAACAATGAGCAGTTCTTC; cdr3_aa: CASSLRTGDNNEQFF
j_call: TRBJ1-5; v_call: TRBV18; d_call: TRBD1; clone_size: .; cdr3_nt: TGTGCCAGCTCACCACCGACAGGGAAGGGCAATCAGCCCCAGCATTTT; cdr3_aa: CASSPPTGKGNQPQHF
j_call: TRBJ1-2; v_call: TRBV6-1; d_call: TRBD1; clone_size: .; cdr3_nt: TGTGCCAGCAGTAAACAGGGGGACTATGGCTACACCTTC; cdr3_aa: CASSKQGDYGYTF
j_call: TRBJ1-2; v_call: TRBV6-1; d_call: .; clone_size: .; cdr3_nt: TGTGCCAGCAGCCCTAGTGGGGGCGGCTATGGCTACACCTTC; cdr3_aa: CASSPSGGGYGYTF
j_call: TRBJ2-7; v_call: TRBV27; d_call: .; clone_size: few; cdr3_nt: TGTGCCAGCAGCCGAGGTTGGAGGGAGCAGTACTTC; cdr3_aa: CASSRGWREQYF
j_call: TRBJ2-3; v_call: TRBV28; d_call: .; clone_size: .; cdr3_nt: TGTGCCAGCAGTTTCCAGGGCAGGTTCACAGATACGCAGTATTTT; cdr3_aa: CASSFQGRFTDTQYF
j_call: TRBJ2-1; v_call: TRBV29-1; d_call: TRBD2; clone_size: .; cdr3_nt: TGCAGCGGGACTAGCGGATTTAGCTCCTACAATGAGCAGTTCTTC; cdr3_aa: CSGTSGFSSYNEQFF
j_call: TRBJ2-7; v_call: TRBV9; d_call: .; clone_size: .; cdr3_nt: TGTGCCAGCAGCGTCACGCCTGGCGGGTACGAGCAGTACTTC; cdr3_aa: CASSVTPGGYEQYF
j_call: TRBJ2-3; v_call: TRBV9; d_call: .; clone_size: .; cdr3_nt: TGTGCCAGCAGCGTAAGGGGGGGCCGGGATACGCAGTATTTT; cdr3_aa: CASSVRGGRDTQYF
j_call: TRBJ2-7; v_call: TRBV2; d_call: TRBD1; clone_size: .; cdr3_nt: TGTGCCAGCAGGCCCGGGACAGGGACCTACGAGCAGTACTTC; cdr3_aa: CASRPGTGTYEQYF
j_call: TRBJ2-3; v_call: TRBV29-1; d_call: TRBD2; clone_size: .; cdr3_nt: TGCAGCCTCATGGGGGCTAGCGGGGGCACAGATACGCAGTATTTT; cdr3_aa: CSLMGASGGTDTQYF
j_call: TRBJ1-1; v_call: TRBV28; d_call: .; clone_size: once; cdr3_nt: TGTGCCAGCGGGAGCCTACAGGGTACTGAAGCTTTCTTT; cdr3_aa: CASGSLQGTEAFF
j_call: TRBJ2-1; v_call: TRBV7-2; d_call: .; clone_size: .; cdr3_nt: TGTGCCAGCAGCTCACCCGGGACTTACAATGAGCAGTTCTTC; cdr3_aa: CASSSPGTYNEQFF
j_call: TRBJ2-1; v_call: TRBV9; d_call: .; clone_size: .; cdr3_nt: TGTGCCAGCAGCGTATTAACAGGGTTCGGGGATGAGCAGTTCTTC; cdr3_aa: CASSVLTGFGDEQFF
j_call: TRBJ2-1; v_call: TRBV7-2; d_call: .; clone_size: .; cdr3_nt: TGTGCCAGCAGCGCCTGGAGGGCCCGTGAGCAGTTCTTC; cdr3_aa: CASSAWRAREQFF
j_call: TRBJ2-5; v_call: TRBV4-1; d_call: TRBD2; clone_size: .; cdr3_nt: TGCGCCAGCAGCCAAGATGGACTAGCGGGGCAAGAGACCCAGTACTTC; cdr3_aa: CASSQDGLAGQETQYF
j_call: TRBJ2-1; v_call: TRBV11-2; d_call: TRBD2; clone_size: .; cdr3_nt: TGTGCCAGCAGCTTAGCCTCCGGGACTAGCGGGAGGGACAATGAGCAGTTCTTC; cdr3_aa: CASSLASGTSGRDNEQFF
j_call: TRBJ1-6; v_call: TRBV7-2; d_call: .; clone_size: .; cdr3_nt: TGTGCCAGCAGCTTAGCCGGGAGTTTACCCCTCCACTTT; cdr3_aa: CASSLAGSLPLHF
j_call: TRBJ1-5; v_call: TRBV28; d_call: .; clone_size: few; cdr3_nt: TGTGCCAGCAGTTTGTCTAGGTATAGCAATCAGCCCCAGCATTTT; cdr3_aa: CASSLSRYSNQPQHF
j_call: TRBJ2-1; v_call: TRBV18; d_call: .; clone_size: .; cdr3_nt: TGTGCCAGCTCCCCGATACCTCCGGGACAAGTAACCTACAATGAGCAGTTCTTC; cdr3_aa: CASSPIPPGQVTYNEQFF
j_call: TRBJ2-2; v_call: TRBV6-1; d_call: TRBD2; clone_size: .; cdr3_nt: TGTGCCAGCAAGGCGGGAGACACCGGGGAGCTGTTTTTT; cdr3_aa: CASKAGDTGELFF
j_call: TRBJ2-7; v_call: TRBV7-9; d_call: TRBD1; clone_size: .; cdr3_nt: TGTGCCAGCACCCCGACAGGGGAAATTTACGAGCAGTACTTC; cdr3_aa: CASTPTGEIYEQYF
j_call: TRBJ2-1; v_call: TRBV30; d_call: TRBD2; clone_size: .; cdr3_nt: TGTGCCTGGAGTGTACCTAGCGGGAGGGGAAATGAGCAGTTCTTC; cdr3_aa: CAWSVPSGRGNEQFF
j_call: TRBJ2-1; v_call: TRBV18; d_call: TRBD2; clone_size: .; cdr3_nt: TGTGCCAGCACTCCCGGACTAGCGGGGGGATTGTTCTTC; cdr3_aa: CASTPGLAGGLFF
j_call: TRBJ1-6; v_call: TRBV4-3; d_call: .; clone_size: .; cdr3_nt: TGCGCCAGCAGCCAAGATTCGAGGGATATCTCACCCCTCCACTTT; cdr3_aa: CASSQDSRDISPLHF
j_call: TRBJ1-5; v_call: TRBV2; d_call: .; clone_size: .; cdr3_nt: TGTGCCAGCAGTGAGGAGGGGAGACAGCCCCAGCATTTT; cdr3_aa: CASSEEGRQPQHF